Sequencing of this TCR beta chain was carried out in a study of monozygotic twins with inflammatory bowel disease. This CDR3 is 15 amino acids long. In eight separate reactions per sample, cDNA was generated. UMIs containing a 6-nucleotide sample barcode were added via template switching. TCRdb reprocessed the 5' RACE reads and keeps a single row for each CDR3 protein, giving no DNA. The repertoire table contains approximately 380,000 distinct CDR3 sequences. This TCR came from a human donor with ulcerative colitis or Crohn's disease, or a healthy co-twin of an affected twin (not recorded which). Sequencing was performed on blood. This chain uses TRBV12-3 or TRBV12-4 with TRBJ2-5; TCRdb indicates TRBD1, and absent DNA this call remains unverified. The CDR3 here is CASSLGGLIQETQYF.